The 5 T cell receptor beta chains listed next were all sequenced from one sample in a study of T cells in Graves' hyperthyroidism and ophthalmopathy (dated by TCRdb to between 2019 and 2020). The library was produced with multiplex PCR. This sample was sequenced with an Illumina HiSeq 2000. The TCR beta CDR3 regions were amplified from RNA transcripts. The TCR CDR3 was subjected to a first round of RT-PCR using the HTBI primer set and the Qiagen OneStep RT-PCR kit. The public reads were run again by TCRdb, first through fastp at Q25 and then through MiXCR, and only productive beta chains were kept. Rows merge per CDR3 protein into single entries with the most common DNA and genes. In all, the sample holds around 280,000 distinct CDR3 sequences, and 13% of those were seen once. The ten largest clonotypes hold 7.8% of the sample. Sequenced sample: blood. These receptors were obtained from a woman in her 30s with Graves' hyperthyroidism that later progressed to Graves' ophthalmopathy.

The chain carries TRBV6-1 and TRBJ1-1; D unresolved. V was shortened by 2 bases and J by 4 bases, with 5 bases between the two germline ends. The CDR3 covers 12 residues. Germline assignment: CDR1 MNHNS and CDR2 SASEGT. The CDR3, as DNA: TGTGCCAGCAGTGAAAAGGGCACTGAAGCTTTCTTT. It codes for CASSEKGTEAFF.

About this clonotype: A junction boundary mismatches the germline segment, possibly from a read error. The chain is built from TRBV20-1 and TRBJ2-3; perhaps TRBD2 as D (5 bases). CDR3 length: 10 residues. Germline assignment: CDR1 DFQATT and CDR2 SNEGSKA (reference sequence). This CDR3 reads CSTRHDLPYF. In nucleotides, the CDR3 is TGCAGTACTAGACATGACCTGCCGTATTTT.

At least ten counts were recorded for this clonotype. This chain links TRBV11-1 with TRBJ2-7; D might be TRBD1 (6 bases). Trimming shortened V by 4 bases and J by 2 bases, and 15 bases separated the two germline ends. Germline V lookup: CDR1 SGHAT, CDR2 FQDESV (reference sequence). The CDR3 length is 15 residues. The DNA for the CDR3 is TGTGCCAGCAGCTCCCTCGGACAGAACCCCTACGAGCAGTACTTC. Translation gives CASSSLGQNPYEQYF. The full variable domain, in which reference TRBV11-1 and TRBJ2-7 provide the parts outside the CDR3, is EAEVAQSPRYKITEKSQAVAFWCDPISGHATLYWYRQILGQGPELLVQFQDESVVDDSQLPKDRFSAERLKGVDSTLKIQPAELGDSAMYLCASSSLGQNPYEQYFGPGTRLTVT.

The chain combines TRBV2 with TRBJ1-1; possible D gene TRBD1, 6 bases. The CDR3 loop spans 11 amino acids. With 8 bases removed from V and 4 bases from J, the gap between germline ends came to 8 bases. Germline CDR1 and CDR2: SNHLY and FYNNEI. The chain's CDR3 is CASGQLTEAFF. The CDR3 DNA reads TGTGCCAGCGGACAGCTCACTGAAGCTTTCTTT.

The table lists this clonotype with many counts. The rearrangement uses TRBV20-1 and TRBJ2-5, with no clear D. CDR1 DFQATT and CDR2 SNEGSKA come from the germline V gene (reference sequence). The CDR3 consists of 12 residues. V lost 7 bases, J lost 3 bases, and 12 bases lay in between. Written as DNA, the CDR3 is TGCAGTGTCACACGGGTGGAAGAGACCCAGTACTTC. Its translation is CSVTRVEETQYF.